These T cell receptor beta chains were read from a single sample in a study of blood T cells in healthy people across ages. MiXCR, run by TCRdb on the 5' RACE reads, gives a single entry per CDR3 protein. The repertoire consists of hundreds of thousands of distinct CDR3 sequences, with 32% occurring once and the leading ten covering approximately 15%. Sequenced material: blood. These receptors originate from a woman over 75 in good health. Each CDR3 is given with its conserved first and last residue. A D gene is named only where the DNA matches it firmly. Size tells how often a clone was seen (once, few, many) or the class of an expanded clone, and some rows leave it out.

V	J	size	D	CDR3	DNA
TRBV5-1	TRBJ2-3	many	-	CASSLVGASTDTQYF	TGCGCCAGCAGCTTGGTTGGGGCTAGCACAGATACGCAGTATTTT
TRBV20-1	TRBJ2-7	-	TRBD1	CSASAQGAFYEQYF	TGCAGTGCTAGCGCCCAGGGGGCCTTCTACGAGCAGTACTTC
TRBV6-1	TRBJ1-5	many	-	CASSKREPQHF	TGTGCCAGCAGTAAGAGGGAGCCCCAGCATTTT
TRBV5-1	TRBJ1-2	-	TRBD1	CASSLAGTGYNYGYTF	TGCGCCAGCAGCTTGGCCGGGACAGGGTACAACTATGGCTACACCTTC
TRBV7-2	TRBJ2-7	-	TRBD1	CASSRPGQGTYEQYF	TGTGCCAGCAGCCGACCGGGACAGGGCACCTACGAGCAGTACTTC
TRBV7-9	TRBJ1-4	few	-	CASSLDGGNEKLFF	TGTGCCAGCAGCTTAGATGGGGGAAATGAAAAACTGTTTTTT
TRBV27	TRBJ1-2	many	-	CASILGQAYTF	-
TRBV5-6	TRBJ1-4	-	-	CASSLSYGRDEKLFF	TGTGCCAGCAGCTTGTCCTACGGACGGGATGAAAAACTGTTTTTT
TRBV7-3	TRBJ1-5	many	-	CASIVGGNNQPQHF	TGTGCCAGCATTGTGGGAGGGAACAATCAGCCCCAGCATTTT
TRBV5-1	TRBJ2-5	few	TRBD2	CASTAGGGGETQYF	TGCGCCAGCACCGCCGGGGGGGGCGGGGAGACCCAGTACTTC